This T cell receptor (beta chain) emerged from a study of cytomegalovirus exposure and HLA in healthy donors. The PCR contained 60 Vbeta and 13 Jbeta primers. Assay: immunoSEQ multiplex PCR; the TCRdb copy retains only in-frame clones and omits some. The sample lists 85,000 to 120,000 clones, roughly 80% seen once, with 2.5% in the top ten. Germline CDR1 is SEHNR and CDR2 is FQNEAQ (reference sequence). This CDR3 is built from 15 residues. Losses at the gene ends were 1 base for V and 6 bases for J; bases not matched to a gene: 7. The chain links TRBV7-9 to TRBJ1-1, with 8 bases identical to TRBD1. The clonotype comes from a man aged 40-49 years in good health and CMV-seronegative. The sample was PBMCs. For the CDR3, the DNA is TGTGCCAGCAGCTTAGGGGGGGGACAGGTGGCTGAAGCTTTCTTT. Amino acid sequence: CASSLGGGQVAEAFF.